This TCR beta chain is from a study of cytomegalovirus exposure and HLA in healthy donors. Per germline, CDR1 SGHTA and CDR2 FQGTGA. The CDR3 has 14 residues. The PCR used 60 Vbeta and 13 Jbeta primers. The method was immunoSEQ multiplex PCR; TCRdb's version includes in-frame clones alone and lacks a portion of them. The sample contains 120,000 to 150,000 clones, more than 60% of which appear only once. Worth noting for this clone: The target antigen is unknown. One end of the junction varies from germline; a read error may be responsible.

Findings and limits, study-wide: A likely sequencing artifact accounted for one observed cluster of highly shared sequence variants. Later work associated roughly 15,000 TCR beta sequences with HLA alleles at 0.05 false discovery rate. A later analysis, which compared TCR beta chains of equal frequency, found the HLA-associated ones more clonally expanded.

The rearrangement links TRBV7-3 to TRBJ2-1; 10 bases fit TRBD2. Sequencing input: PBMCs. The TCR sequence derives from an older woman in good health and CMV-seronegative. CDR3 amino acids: CASSPNGASGSLIF. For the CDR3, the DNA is TGTGCCAGCAGCCCAAACGGGGCTAGCGGGAGTCTCATCTTC.